This T cell receptor beta chain was profiled in a study of T-cell reconstitution after alpha-beta-depleted transplantation in children. V was clipped by 7 bases and J by 5 bases, with 20 bases between them. The CDR3 sequence is 15 residues long. Germline V CDR1 and CDR2: SNHLY, FYNNEI. Preparing the TCRbeta library involved the use of unique molecular identifiers. TCRdb independently ran MiXCR on the PCR reads; one entry per CDR3 protein. The table shows some 400,000 distinct CDR3 sequences, with roughly 22% occurring only once. The TCR comes from a human donor who donated a stem cell graft to a child with acute myeloid leukemia. The gene calls are TRBV2 and TRBJ1-2; D is unclear. The source material was PBMCs from the stem cell graft donor, sampled from the stem cell graft. This chain's CDR3 is CASIVIGEPQYGYTF. In DNA, the CDR3 is TGTGCCAGCATCGTCATTGGAGAACCGCAGTATGGCTACACCTTC.